The 12 T cell receptor beta chains below all came from one sample that was sequenced in a study of cytomegalovirus exposure and HLA in healthy donors. The PCR ran on 60 Vbeta and 13 Jbeta primers. Generated by immunoSEQ multiplex PCR, the TCRdb table keeps only in-frame clones and is missing some. This table holds about 96,000 clones, 64% found once. Specimen: PBMCs. All receptors come from a man aged 60 to 69 in good health and CMV-seronegative.

The V call is TRBV6-4, the J call TRBJ1-5; 11 positions match TRBD1. The CDR3 is 18 residues long. In germline, CDR1 is MRHNA, CDR2 SNTAGT. V shed 7 bases, J shed 0 bases, and the junction held 11 bases outside the gene matches. DNA of the CDR3: TGTGCCAGCAAAATTAGGGGACAGGGGGTCTATAGCAATCAGCCCCAGCATTTT. Its translation: CASKIRGQGVYSNQPQHF.

The rearrangement links TRBV10-2 to TRBJ2-2, with a weak D call TRBD2 (6 bases). This CDR3 comprises 15 residues. V was cut by 3 bases and J by 7 bases, with 15 bases left in between. Germline assignment: CDR1 WSHSY and CDR2 SAAADI. The chain's CDR3 is CASSDEGGLIGELFF. The DNA of the CDR3 is TGCGCCAGCAGTGATGAAGGAGGGCTTATCGGGGAGCTGTTTTTT.

This clone was detected once. The chain carries TRBV5-1 and TRBJ2-5, with D hard to call. Trimming left V 4 bases short and J 1 base short, with 14 bases between. This CDR3 is 15 amino acids long. Per germline, CDR1 SGHRS and CDR2 YFSETQ. CDR3 amino acids: CASSGASGFQETQYF. In nucleotides, the CDR3 is TGCGCCAGCAGCGGCGCCTCCGGGTTCCAAGAGACCCAGTACTTC. The full variable domain, completed using reference TRBV5-1 and TRBJ2-5, is KAGVTQTPRYLIKTRGQQVTLSCSPISGHRSVSWYQQTPGQGLQFLFEYFSETQRNKGNFPGRFSGRQFSNSRSEMNVSTLELGDSALYLCASSGASGFQETQYFGPGTRLLVL.

The genes are TRBV6-1 and TRBJ2-5, with 8 bases that match TRBD2. Germline CDR1 and CDR2: MNHNS and SASEGT. This CDR3 has 17 residues. The V gene end was trimmed by 3 bases and the J gene end by 5 bases; junction bases not matched to a gene: 14. The DNA for the CDR3 is TGTGCCAGCAGTGACGGACAATCGGCGGGGGGTCGGGAGACCCAGTACTTC. It codes for CASSDGQSAGGRETQYF.

The rearrangement uses TRBV2 and TRBJ1-5; tentative D call: TRBD1 (5 bases). The CDR3 length is 15 residues. The ends were cut back, 5 bases at V and 3 bases at J, with 14 bases in the middle. The germline V gene encodes CDR1 SNHLY and CDR2 FYNNEI. CDR3 sequence: CASSPYADINQPQHF. Written as DNA, the CDR3 is TGTGCCAGCAGTCCGTATGCGGACATCAATCAGCCCCAGCATTTT. The whole variable domain, filled in from reference TRBV2 and TRBJ1-5, reads EPEVTQTPSHQVTQMGQEVILRCVPISNHLYFYWYRQILGQKVEFLVSFYNNEISEKSEIFDDQFSVERPDGSNFTLKIRSTKLEDSAMYFCASSPYADINQPQHFGDGTRLSIL.

The chain's CDR3 is CASSSLAGVTDTQYF. Here the CDR3 DNA reads TGTGCCAGCAGTTCACTAGCGGGAGTCACAGATACGCAGTATTTT. The V call is TRBV6-5, the J call TRBJ2-3, with 11 bases aligning to TRBD2. CDR3 length equals 15 residues. Germline CDR1 is MNHEY and CDR2 is SVGAGI. The V segment lost 4 bases and the J segment 2 bases; nucleotides outside the gene matches: 2.

This clone turned up a few times. J is TRBJ2-1 and V is TRBV25-1, with 7 bases matching TRBD2. V lost 6 bases to trimming and J lost 9 bases; unmatched junction nucleotides: 11. Germline V gene data show CDR1 as MGHDK and CDR2 as SYGVNS. This CDR3 region has 14 residues. CDR3 DNA: TGTGCCAGCAGGGCTAGCGGCGGGGAATTTGAGCAGTTCTTC. This gives the protein CASRASGGEFEQFF.

This clone was detected once. The V and J genes are TRBV10-3 and TRBJ1-4, with 8 bases matching TRBD1. V shed 4 bases, J shed 0 bases, and the junction held 7 bases outside the gene matches. This CDR3 contains 17 residues. Germline CDR1 reads ENHRY; CDR2 reads SYGVKD. CDR3 sequence reads: CAISGQQGDATNEKLFF. CDR3 nucleotide sequence: TGTGCCATCAGTGGGCAACAGGGGGACGCAACTAATGAAAAACTGTTTTTT.

This clone was counted between two and nine times. Mismatch with germline at one junction end may stem from a read error. J is TRBJ1-1 and V is TRBV7-9; perhaps TRBD1 as D (5 bases). CDR3 length: 13 residues. Germline V lookup: CDR1 SEHNR, CDR2 FQNEAQ (reference sequence). The CDR3 bases are TGTTCCAGCAGTTTCGGACAGAACACTGAAGCTTTCTTT. Translated, it gives CSSSFGQNTEAFF.

This clone was picked up a small number of times. V gene TRBV6-4 combines with J gene TRBJ2-3; D not certain. The CDR3 covers 15 residues. The V end was cut by 5 bases, the J end by 0 bases, with 12 bases between. Germline V gene sequence: CDR1 MRHNA, CDR2 SNTAGT. The CDR3 here is CASSKNLGSTDTQYF. DNA for the CDR3: TGTGCCAGCAGTAAGAACCTAGGAAGCACAGATACGCAGTATTTT.

This clone was seen many times. The chain uses TRBV7-9 and TRBJ1-1, with a weak D call TRBD1 (5 bases). Trimming shortened V by 5 bases and J by 3 bases, and 13 bases separated the two germline ends. The germline V gene has CDR1 SEHNR and CDR2 FQNEAQ (reference sequence). The CDR3 is 14 residues long. CDR3 residues: CASSPPVGDTEAFF. In nucleotides, the CDR3 is TGTGCCAGCAGCCCCCCGGTAGGGGACACTGAAGCTTTCTTT.

The chain combines TRBV11-2 with TRBJ2-5; D call uncertain. Deletions cut 3 bases from V and 0 bases from J, with 5 bases between. The CDR3 loop spans 13 amino acids. CDR1 and CDR2 (germline): SGHAT, FQNNGV. CDR3 region: CASSLSHQETQYF. The CDR3 coding sequence is TGTGCCAGCAGCTTGAGCCACCAAGAGACCCAGTACTTC.